What follows are 32 T cell receptor beta chains derived from one specimen sequenced in a study of blood T cell repertoires in COVID-19. Some clones are missing from TCRdb's copy, which holds only in-frame ones; the method was immunoSEQ multiplex PCR. Of some 45,000 clones listed, 91% are singletons. The sequenced material came from peripheral blood. The receptors derive from a man between 65 and 85 years old with active COVID-19.

The V call is TRBV6-2 or TRBV6-3, the J call TRBJ2-1, with 8 bases fitting TRBD2. There are 15 residues in the CDR3. Germline values: CDR1 MNHEY, CDR2 SVGEGT. The V segment lost 5 bases and the J segment 6 bases; nucleotides outside the gene matches: 9. The CDR3 is CASSHDAGGFNEQFF. The CDR3 nucleotides read TGTGCCAGCAGTCACGATGCGGGGGGTTTCAATGAGCAGTTCTTC.

This chain links TRBV20-1 with TRBJ1-5; 9 bases match TRBD1. The CDR3 is 19 residues long. Germline CDR1 and CDR2: DFQATT and SNEGSKA (reference sequence). V shed 3 bases and J 2 bases; nucleotides not matched to a gene: 17. This CDR3 reads CSASLATQLQGAGNQPQHF. Here the CDR3 DNA reads TGCAGTGCTAGTCTGGCGACGCAACTACAGGGGGCGGGCAATCAGCCCCAGCATTTT.

In its sample, this clone was seen once. The chain carries TRBV12-5 and TRBJ1-5; tentatively, D is TRBD1 (6 bases). The CDR3 sequence is 14 residues long. V was shortened by 4 bases and J by 5 bases, with 12 bases between the two germline ends. CDR1 and CDR2 (germline): LGHNT, FRNRAP. The CDR3, as DNA: TGTGCTAGTGGTTCGGGACAAGGATATCAGCCCCAGCATTTT. Translating it yields CASGSGQGYQPQHF. Based on the CDR3 plus reference TRBV12-5 and TRBJ1-5, the full variable domain is DARVTQTPRHKVTEMGQEVTMRCQPILGHNTVFWYRQTMMQGLELLAYFRNRAPLDDSGMPKDRFSAEMPDATLATLKIQPSEPRDSAVYFCASGSGQGYQPQHFGDGTRLSIL.

This clone was detected once. The chain links TRBV30 to TRBJ2-3, with 11 bases identical to TRBD2. CDR1 GTSNPN and CDR2 SVGIG come from the germline V gene (reference sequence). V lost 0 bases, J lost 4 bases, and 9 bases stayed unmatched. This CDR3 comprises 17 residues. As DNA, the CDR3 is TGTGCCTGGAGTGTAAATTTAGCGGGGGGGCTTGCAGATACGCAGTATTTT. Protein product: CAWSVNLAGGLADTQYF.

CDR3 nucleotide sequence: TGCAGCGCTACAGGGGGAAACTACGAGCAGTACTTC. Encoded protein: CSATGGNYEQYF. The V call is TRBV29-1, the J call TRBJ2-7; 8 bases map to TRBD1. Germline CDR1 is SQVTM and CDR2 is ANQGSEA. V dropped 7 bases and J dropped 3; count of bases not matched to a gene: 5. The CDR3 runs 12 residues.

Only a few counts were recorded for this clone. This chain uses TRBV4-1 with TRBJ2-2; D perhaps matches TRBD1 (6 bases). The CDR3 has 16 residues. V was shortened by 0 bases and J by 7 bases, with 15 bases between the two germline ends. Germline CDR1 MGHRA, CDR2 YSYEKL. The CDR3 bases are TGCGCCAGCAGCCAAGATTTGGGACATTACAACGGGGAGCTGTTTTTT. Translating it yields CASSQDLGHYNGELFF.

This chain links TRBV19 with TRBJ1-4; 10 bases map to TRBD1. This CDR3 comprises 16 residues. V trimming: 4 bases; J trimming: 0 bases; junction bases outside the gene matches: 2. CDR1 and CDR2 from the germline V gene are LNHDA and SQIVND (reference sequence). CDR3 DNA: TGTGCCAGTAGTACAGGACAGGGGGCAACTAATGAAAAACTGTTTTTT. This encodes CASSTGQGATNEKLFF.

J is TRBJ2-2 and V is TRBV30; possible D gene TRBD2, 7 bases. The CDR3 runs to 15 residues. V was trimmed by 2 bases and J by 6 bases, leaving 16 bases between them. Per the germline V gene, CDR1 is GTSNPN and CDR2 is SVGIG (reference sequence). CDR3 region: CAWSRGGGAPGELFF. The CDR3 DNA reads as TGTGCCTGGAGTCGGGGAGGGGGGGCCCCCGGGGAGCTGTTTTTT.

The rearrangement joins TRBV30 to TRBJ1-6, with 7 bases fitting TRBD1. There are 12 residues in the CDR3. The V gene's germline CDR1 is GTSNPN and CDR2 SVGIG (reference sequence). J lost 14 bases, V lost 2 bases, and 6 bases had no gene match. The CDR3 spells CAWSTGQPALHF. The CDR3 region has the DNA TGTGCCTGGAGTACGGGACAGCCTGCCCTCCACTTT. Full variable domain (outside the CDR3, taken from reference TRBV30 and TRBJ1-6): SQTIHQWPATLVQPVGSPLSLECTVEGTSNPNLYWYRQAAGRGLQLLFYSVGIGQISSEVPQNLSASRPQDRQFILSSKKLLLSDSGFYLCAWSTGQPALHFGNGTRLTVT.

The rearrangement joins TRBV5-6 to TRBJ2-7; maybe TRBD1 (5 bases). This CDR3 spans 13 amino acids. V was clipped by 3 bases and J by 4 bases, with 11 bases between them. Per the germline V gene, CDR1 is SGHDT and CDR2 is YYEEEE. Here the CDR3 reads CASSSKGRYEQYF. In nucleotides, the CDR3 is TGTGCCAGCAGCTCGAAGGGGCGTTACGAGCAGTACTTC.

This chain links TRBV6-5 with TRBJ1-3; D perhaps matches TRBD1 (5 bases). This CDR3 region has 15 residues. Per the germline V gene, CDR1 is MNHEY and CDR2 is SVGAGI. V lost 4 bases and J 4 bases, leaving 14 bases between the germline ends. The CDR3 loop is CASSLGPTVGNTIYF. In nucleotides, the CDR3 is TGTGCCAGCAGTTTGGGGCCGACAGTCGGAAACACCATATATTTT.

This clone was detected a few times. The chain combines TRBV4-2 with TRBJ1-6; D is unclear. The CDR3 sequence is 17 residues long. Germline V gene lookup returns CDR1 LGHNA and CDR2 YNFKEQ. V was shortened by 1 base and J by 7 bases, with 17 bases between the two germline ends. CDR3 sequence: CASSQGISRTTNSPLHF. The CDR3, as DNA: TGTGCCAGCAGCCAAGGAATATCGCGGACTACCAATTCACCCCTCCACTTT.

The gene calls are TRBV5-1 and TRBJ2-1; maybe TRBD1 (5 bases). The CDR3 consists of 13 residues. Trimming removed 0 bases from V and 10 bases from J, with 11 bases in between. Germline V gene data show CDR1 as SGHRS and CDR2 as YFSETQ. This CDR3 is CASSLAGHREQFF. DNA of the CDR3: TGCGCCAGCAGCTTGGCCGGGCACAGGGAGCAGTTCTTC.

This chain links TRBV6-5 with TRBJ2-1, with a weak D call TRBD1 (7 bases). The CDR3 totals 16 residues. Germline CDR1 MNHEY, CDR2 SVGAGI. V was shortened by 4 bases and J by 8 bases, with 21 bases between the two germline ends. The CDR3 nucleotides are TGTGCCAGCAGTTCGAGGAGGGGGCGCCTGGTGGATGAGCAGTTCTTC. The encoded protein is CASSSRRGRLVDEQFF.

V and J are TRBV18 and TRBJ2-1; 11 nucleotides agree with TRBD2. Looked up from germline, CDR1 is KGHSH and CDR2 is LQKENI. Losses at the gene ends were 2 bases for V and 4 bases for J; bases not matched to a gene: 4. The CDR3 extends over 16 amino acids. In DNA form, the CDR3 reads TGTGCCAGCTCACCAGGGACTAGCGGAGCGTACAATGAGCAGTTCTTC. It specifies CASSPGTSGAYNEQFF.

The sample holds one count of this clone. The chain uses TRBV29-1 and TRBJ2-3; weak D call: TRBD2 (7 bases). The CDR3 runs to 16 residues. Looked up from germline, CDR1 is SQVTM and CDR2 is ANQGSEA. V lost 0 bases, J lost 2 bases, and 15 bases lay in between. DNA for the CDR3: TGCAGCGTTGAAGATCCGGCGGGGGCGCCCACAGATACGCAGTATTTT. Amino acids: CSVEDPAGAPTDTQYF.

This clone turned up a few times. This chain uses TRBV5-4 with TRBJ2-3; 10 bases line up with TRBD2. The junction had 8 bases not matched to a gene; V was cut back by 1 base and J by 3 bases. CDR1 and CDR2 (germline): SGHNT, YYREEE (reference sequence). This CDR3 is built from 17 residues. The CDR3 region is CASSLRVAGGSTDTQYF. CDR3 sequence (DNA): TGTGCCAGCAGCTTGAGAGTAGCGGGGGGAAGTACAGATACGCAGTATTTT. The full variable domain, in which reference TRBV5-4 and TRBJ2-3 provide the parts outside the CDR3, is ETGVTQSPTHLIKTRGQQVTLRCSSQSGHNTVSWYQQALGQGPQFIFQYYREEENGRGNFPPRFSGLQFPNYSSELNVNALELDDSALYLCASSLRVAGGSTDTQYFGPGTRLTVL.

The J gene is TRBJ2-1, the V gene TRBV6-6, with a tentative D call TRBD1 (5 bases). V was cut by 6 bases and J by 9 bases, with 9 bases left in between. The germline V gene has CDR1 MNHNY and CDR2 SVGAGI (reference sequence). The CDR3 has 11 amino acids. In DNA, the CDR3 is TGTGCCAGCAGCCCACAGGTTGAGCAGTTCTTC. It translates to CASSPQVEQFF.

The CDR3 DNA reads TGCGCCAGCAGCCACGCCGGGACAGGGGAAGAAAAACTGTTTTTT. Translated: CASSHAGTGEEKLFF. The rearrangement uses TRBV5-1 and TRBJ1-4; 10 nucleotides align to TRBD1. The germline V gene has CDR1 SGHRS and CDR2 YFSETQ. Trimming at V came to 4 bases and at J to 8 bases, leaving 8 bases not matched to a gene. The CDR3 has 15 amino acids.

The rearrangement uses TRBV30 and TRBJ1-3; D gene unclear. Trimming left V 0 bases short and J 0 bases short, with 12 bases between. Per germline, CDR1 GTSNPN and CDR2 SVGIG (reference sequence). The CDR3 spans 16 residues. The CDR3 nucleotides read TGTGCCTGGAGTGTCCTCTCTATCCGCTCTGGAAACACCATATATTTT. This codes for CAWSVLSIRSGNTIYF.

Of note for this clone: At one of its ends the junction is not consistent with the germline gene, which may arise from a read error. This chain connects TRBV3-1 (or the pseudogene TRBV3-2) to TRBJ1-6; D is possibly TRBD1 (6 bases). Germline CDR1 reads LGHDT; CDR2 reads YNNKEL (reference sequence). There are 11 residues in the CDR3. The CDR3 coding sequence is TGTGCCAGCAGCCAAACAGGGACGTTCTTCTTT. The encoded protein is CASSQTGTFFF.

The rearrangement links TRBV4-3 to TRBJ1-4, with 8 bases that match TRBD1. Per germline, CDR1 LGHNA and CDR2 YSLEER. The CDR3 has 15 amino acids. The V segment lost 0 bases and the J segment 7 bases; nucleotides outside the gene matches: 4. CDR3 region: CASSQERTGSEKLFF. CDR3 sequence (DNA): TGCGCCAGCAGCCAAGAAAGGACAGGGAGTGAAAAACTGTTTTTT.

About this clone itself: The same CDR3 is also encoded by other DNA sequences in this sample. J is TRBJ1-2 and V is TRBV20-1; tentative D call: TRBD1 (5 bases). CDR1 DFQATT and CDR2 SNEGSKA come from the germline V gene (reference sequence). The CDR3 is 11 amino acids. Deletions cut 3 bases from V and 5 bases from J, with 7 bases between. CDR3 in amino acids: CSARAGYGYTF. CDR3 DNA sequence: TGCAGTGCTAGGGCAGGGTATGGCTACACCTTC.

The CDR3 coding sequence is TGTGCCAGCAGTGTACTTAATAGCAATCAGCCCCAGCATTTT. This codes for CASSVLNSNQPQHF. The chain couples TRBV2 to TRBJ1-5; D not certain. CDR1 SNHLY and CDR2 FYNNEI come from the germline V gene. The CDR3 has 14 amino acids. With 4 bases removed from V and 0 bases from J, the gap between germline ends came to 7 bases. The complete variable domain, with remaining parts taken from reference TRBV2 and TRBJ1-5, reads EPEVTQTPSHQVTQMGQEVILRCVPISNHLYFYWYRQILGQKVEFLVSFYNNEISEKSEIFDDQFSVERPDGSNFTLKIRSTKLEDSAMYFCASSVLNSNQPQHFGDGTRLSIL.

The chain uses TRBV6-1 and TRBJ1-2; tentatively, D is TRBD1 (5 bases). V was cut by 0 bases and J by 8 bases, with 13 bases left in between. There are 14 residues in the CDR3. CDR1 and CDR2 from the germline V gene are MNHNS and SASEGT. This CDR3 reads CASSEAPDIKGYTF. CDR3 nucleotide sequence: TGTGCCAGCAGTGAAGCCCCGGACATAAAAGGCTACACCTTC.

V is TRBV9 and J is TRBJ2-7, with 11 bases matching TRBD1. The CDR3 runs 15 residues. The J segment lost 4 bases and the V segment lost 4 bases, leaving 7 bases of the junction unmatched. Germline CDR1 reads SGDLS; CDR2 reads YYNGEE. The CDR3 coding sequence is TGTGCCAGCAGCTCACGGACAGGGGGCGTTTACGAGCAGTACTTC. This gives the protein CASSSRTGGVYEQYF.

This chain uses TRBV27 with TRBJ2-1; D is perhaps TRBD2 (5 bases). V was clipped by 8 bases and J by 6 bases, with 26 bases between them. CDR3 length equals 17 residues. The germline CDR1 and CDR2 sequences are MNHEY and SMNVEV (reference sequence). The CDR3 region has the DNA TGTGCCAGCCTGGTAAGGAGTCGAGGACTCGAGGGCAATGAGCAGTTCTTC. Amino acids: CASLVRSRGLEGNEQFF.

The CDR3 DNA reads as TGTGCCAGCAGACAGGGGGTGAATTCACCCCTCCACTTT. Residues: CASRQGVNSPLHF. The V gene is TRBV9, the J gene TRBJ1-6; 8 nucleotides agree with TRBD1. This CDR3 spans 13 amino acids. Losses at the gene ends were 5 bases for V and 7 bases for J; bases not matched to a gene: 2. Germline lookup yields CDR1 SGDLS and CDR2 YYNGEE.

The genes are TRBV25-1 and TRBJ1-1; D is perhaps TRBD1 (6 bases). The V end lost 6 bases, the J end lost 0 bases, and 17 bases lay between the germline ends. Germline-derived CDR1 and CDR2 are MGHDK and SYGVNS. The CDR3 has 16 residues. CDR3 loop: CASSRAGQSMNTEAFF. Here the CDR3 DNA reads TGTGCCAGCAGCCGAGCCGGACAGAGCATGAACACTGAAGCTTTCTTT.

This clone appeared once. This chain links TRBV5-6 with TRBJ1-3, with 10 bases lining up with TRBD1. This CDR3 has 16 residues. The V gene end was trimmed by 4 bases and the J gene end by 6 bases; junction bases not matched to a gene: 10. The germline V gene encodes CDR1 SGHDT and CDR2 YYEEEE. CDR3 in DNA: TGTGCCAGCAGCCCCGTTGACGGGACAGGGGTAAACACCATATATTTT. This gives the protein CASSPVDGTGVNTIYF.

The chain joins TRBV5-1 to TRBJ2-2; no definite D call. Germline lookup yields CDR1 SGHRS and CDR2 YFSETQ. CDR3 length equals 17 residues. The ends were cut back, 2 bases at V and 1 base at J, with 15 bases in the middle. In DNA, the CDR3 is TGCGCCAGCAGCTTATCCCAGTTCAACCTGAACACCGGGGAGCTGTTTTTT. Encoded protein: CASSLSQFNLNTGELFF.

Only one count was recorded for this clone. The V call is TRBV19, the J call TRBJ1-2; 8 nucleotides line up with TRBD1. This CDR3 contains 12 residues. V shed 11 bases, J shed 8 bases, and the junction held 10 bases outside the gene matches. Looked up from germline, CDR1 is LNHDA and CDR2 is SQIVND (reference sequence). The CDR3 sequence is CAGRGLGGGYTF. In DNA form, the CDR3 reads TGTGCCGGCAGGGGGCTGGGAGGGGGCTACACCTTC. The entire variable domain, with the rest obtained from reference TRBV19 and TRBJ1-2, is as follows: DGGITQSPKYLFRKEGQNVTLSCEQNLNHDAMYWYRQDPGQGLRLIYYSQIVNDFQKGDIAEGYSVSREKKESFPLTVTSAQKNPTAFYLCAGRGLGGGYTFGSGTRLTVV.